This passage covers 11 T cell receptor beta chains from one sample sequenced in a study of early T cells in non-severe SARS-CoV-2 infection. TCRdb independently ran MiXCR on the 5' RACE reads; one entry per CDR3 protein. The repertoire holds about 50,000 distinct CDR3 sequences, with 5% to 5.5% as singletons. The sample was whole blood, taken at baseline. The receptors here all came from an adult who was a healthcare worker with PCR-confirmed SARS-CoV-2 infection or an uninfected control (not recorded which).

This clonotype came up many times. This CDR3 reads CASSLGTTEAFF. The CDR3 region has the DNA TGTGCCAGCAGCTTGGGGACGACTGAAGCTTTCTTT. The rearrangement links TRBV11-2 to TRBJ1-1, with D perhaps TRBD1 (5 bases). V lost 3 bases to trimming and J lost 5 bases, with 7 bases between them. Germline CDR1 reads SGHAT; CDR2 reads FQNNGV. CDR3 size: 12 residues.

The rearrangement links TRBV12-3 or TRBV12-4 to TRBJ1-5; D is unresolved. The V and J ends lost 8 bases and 8 bases respectively, with 28 bases between them. The CDR3 loop spans 17 amino acids. The CDR3: CASSLTSPAQAGEPQHF. CDR3 coding DNA: TGTGCCAGCTCCCTTACGAGTCCAGCTCAAGCAGGAGAGCCCCAGCATTTT.

The V gene is TRBV7-6, the J gene TRBJ1-2, with TRBD1 as a possible D gene (5 bases). The CDR3 loop spans 15 amino acids. The germline gives CDR1 SGHVS, CDR2 FNYEAQ. The ends were cut back, 0 bases at V and 2 bases at J, with 10 bases in the middle. CDR3 sequence: CASSLAGTGNYGYTF. CDR3 coding DNA: TGTGCCAGCAGCTTAGCCGGGACGGGGAACTATGGCTACACCTTC.

This clonotype was counted ten times or more. CDR3 nucleotides: TGTGCCAGCCGGGACCCCTCCTACGAGCAGTACTTC. It codes for CASRDPSYEQYF. This chain links TRBV2 with TRBJ2-7, with D possibly being TRBD1 or TRBD2 (5 bases each). The CDR3 has 12 amino acids. CDR1 and CDR2 from the germline V gene are SNHLY and FYNNEI. V shed 8 bases and J shed 0 bases, with 8 bases lying between them.

This clonotype was detected ten times or more. CDR3 amino acids: CSAPGQGAGEQFF. CDR3 sequence (DNA): TGCAGCGCGCCGGGACAGGGGGCGGGCGAGCAGTTCTTC. The chain uses TRBV29-1 and TRBJ2-1; 12 bases are a match to TRBD1. J lost 10 bases, V lost 7 bases, and 8 bases had no gene match. This CDR3 region has 13 residues. Germline assignment: CDR1 SQVTM and CDR2 ANQGSEA.

The V call is TRBV28, the J call TRBJ2-5; 12 positions agree with TRBD1. With V trimmed by 6 bases and J by 5 bases, 7 bases remained unmatched. The CDR3 sequence is 15 residues long. Germline V gene sequence: CDR1 MDHEN, CDR2 SYDVKM. The CDR3 sequence: CASSPGTGGRETQYF. The CDR3 nucleotides are TGTGCCAGCAGCCCCGGGACAGGGGGCCGGGAGACCCAGTACTTC. Full variable domain (remainder filled in from reference TRBV28 and TRBJ2-5): DVKVTQSSRYLVKRTGEKVFLECVQDMDHENMFWYRQDPGLGLRLIYFSYDVKMKEKGDIPEGYSVSREKKERFSLILESASTNQTSMYLCASSPGTGGRETQYFGPGTRLLVL.

This clonotype was seen repeatedly, ten times or more. The V and J genes are TRBV6-1 and TRBJ1-5; D possibly corresponds to TRBD1 (5 bases). This CDR3 has 15 amino acids. Per germline, CDR1 MNHNS and CDR2 SASEGT. With 4 bases removed from V and 5 bases from J, the gap between germline ends came to 15 bases. CDR3 coding DNA: TGTGCCAGCAGTGCGGGGACCCAAGGAGATCAGCCCCAGCATTTT. Protein product: CASSAGTQGDQPQHF.

This clonotype showed up many times. The chain combines TRBV28 with TRBJ2-1, with D unresolved. The CDR3 length is 14 residues. V shed 8 bases and J shed 6 bases, with 17 bases lying between them. Germline CDR1 is MDHEN and CDR2 is SYDVKM. CDR3 loop: CASQTGEVVNEQFF. CDR3 DNA sequence: TGTGCCAGCCAGACCGGTGAGGTAGTCAATGAGCAGTTCTTC.

The chain links TRBV6-6 to TRBJ2-1; 14 bases map to TRBD2. The germline CDR1 and CDR2 sequences are MNHNY and SVGAGI (reference sequence). The CDR3 runs 16 residues. J lost 9 bases, V lost 6 bases, and 10 bases had no gene match. The CDR3 loop reads CASSPRLAGGQGEQFF. CDR3 nucleotide sequence: TGTGCCAGCAGCCCCCGACTAGCGGGAGGGCAGGGTGAGCAGTTCTTC.

The sample holds many counts of this clonotype. The genes are TRBV6-9 and TRBJ2-7, with a tentative D call TRBD2 (6 bases). The V gene lost 2 bases and the J gene lost 2 bases, with 13 bases spanning the gap. This CDR3 comprises 15 residues. Looked up from germline, CDR1 is MNHGY and CDR2 is SVAAGI. CDR3 nucleotide sequence: TGTGCCAGCAGTTATAAAAGGGACTTTACCTACGAGCAGTACTTC. Its protein product is CASSYKRDFTYEQYF.

V gene TRBV20-1 combines with J gene TRBJ1-6; D is perhaps TRBD1 (6 bases). Germline-derived CDR1 and CDR2 are DFQATT and SNEGSKA (reference sequence). Trimming cost V 1 base and J 6 bases, with 13 bases left between them. The CDR3 has 15 residues. The CDR3 coding sequence is TGCAGTGCTAGAGTCAAGCAGGGGAGTAATTCACCCCTCCACTTT. Amino acid sequence: CSARVKQGSNSPLHF.